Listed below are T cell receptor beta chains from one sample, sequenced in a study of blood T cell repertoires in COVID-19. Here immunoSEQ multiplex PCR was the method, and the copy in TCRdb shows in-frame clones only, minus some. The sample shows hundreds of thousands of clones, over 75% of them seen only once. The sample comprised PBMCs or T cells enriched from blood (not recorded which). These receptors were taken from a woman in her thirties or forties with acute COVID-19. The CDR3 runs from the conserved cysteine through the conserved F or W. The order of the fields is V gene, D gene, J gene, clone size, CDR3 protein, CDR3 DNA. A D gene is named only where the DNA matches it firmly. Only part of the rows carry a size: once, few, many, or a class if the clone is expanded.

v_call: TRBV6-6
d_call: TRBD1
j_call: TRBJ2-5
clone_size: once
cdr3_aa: CASSPSTGGLGRHETQYF
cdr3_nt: TGTGCCAGCAGTCCATCGACAGGGGGGCTGGGGAGGCACGAGACCCAGTACTTC

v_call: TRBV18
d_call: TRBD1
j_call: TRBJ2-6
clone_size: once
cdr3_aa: CASSPRDRASGANVLTF
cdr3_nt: TGTGCCAGCTCACCAAGGGACAGGGCCTCTGGGGCCAACGTCCTGACTTTC

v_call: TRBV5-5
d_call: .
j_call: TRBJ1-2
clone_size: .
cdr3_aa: CASSLVGKTYGYTF
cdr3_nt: TGTGCCAGCAGCTTGGTCGGGAAAACCTATGGCTACACCTTC

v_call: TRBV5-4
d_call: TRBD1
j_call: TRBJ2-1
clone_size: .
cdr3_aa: CASRQQGTEQFF
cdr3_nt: TGTGCCAGCAGACAACAGGGGACTGAGCAGTTCTTC

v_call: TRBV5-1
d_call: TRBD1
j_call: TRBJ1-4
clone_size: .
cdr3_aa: CASSSTGGLSEKLFF
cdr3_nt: TGCGCCAGCAGCTCTACAGGGGGCTTGAGTGAAAAACTGTTTTTT

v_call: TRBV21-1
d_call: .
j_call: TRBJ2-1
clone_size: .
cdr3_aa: CASSRVGLAGVNEQFF
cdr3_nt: TGTGCCAGCAGCAGGGTAGGACTAGCGGGGGTCAATGAGCAGTTCTTC

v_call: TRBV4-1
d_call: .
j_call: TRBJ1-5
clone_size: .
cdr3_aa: CASSQDGGQNQPQHF
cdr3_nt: TGCGCCAGCAGCCAAGACGGCGGACAGAATCAGCCCCAGCATTTT

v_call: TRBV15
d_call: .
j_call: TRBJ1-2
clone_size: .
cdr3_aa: CATSRGTANYGYTF
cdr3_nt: TGTGCCACCAGCAGAGGGACAGCTAACTATGGCTACACCTTC

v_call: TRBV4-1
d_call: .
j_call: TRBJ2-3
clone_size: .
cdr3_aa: CASSQNSLRGTTDTQYF
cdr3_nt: TGCGCCAGCAGCCAAAACTCCCTCCGGGGGACCACAGATACGCAGTATTTT

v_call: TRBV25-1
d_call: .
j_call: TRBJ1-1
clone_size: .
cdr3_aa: CASSDRGNEAFF
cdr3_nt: TGTGCCAGCAGTGATAGGGGAAACGAAGCTTTCTTT

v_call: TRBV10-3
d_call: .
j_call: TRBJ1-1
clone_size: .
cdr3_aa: CAISRHGGGTEAFF
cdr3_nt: TGTGCCATCAGCCGACATGGGGGAGGGACTGAAGCTTTCTTT

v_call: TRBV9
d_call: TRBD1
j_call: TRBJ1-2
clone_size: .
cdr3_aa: CASSEVGQQLNGYTF
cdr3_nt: TGTGCCAGCAGCGAGGTGGGACAGCAGCTGAATGGCTACACCTTC

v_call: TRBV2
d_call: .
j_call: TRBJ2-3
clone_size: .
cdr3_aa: CASTGARGASDTQYF
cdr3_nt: TGTGCCAGCACCGGAGCCAGGGGGGCTTCAGATACGCAGTATTTT

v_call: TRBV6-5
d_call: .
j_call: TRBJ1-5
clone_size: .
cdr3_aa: CASSYGTPYSNQPQHF
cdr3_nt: TGTGCCAGCAGTTACGGGACACCTTATAGCAATCAGCCCCAGCATTTT

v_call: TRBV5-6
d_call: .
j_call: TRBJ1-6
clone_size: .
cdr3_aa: CASSHSRQADNSPLHF
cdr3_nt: TGTGCCAGCAGCCATTCTCGACAGGCCGATAATTCACCCCTCCACTTT

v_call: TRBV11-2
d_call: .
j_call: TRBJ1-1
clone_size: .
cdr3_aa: CASSSNWNTEAFF
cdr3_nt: TGTGCCAGCAGCTCTAATTGGAACACTGAAGCTTTCTTT

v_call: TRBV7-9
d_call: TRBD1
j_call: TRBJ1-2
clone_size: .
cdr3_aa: CASSNSGGGANSYTF
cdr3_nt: TGTGCCAGCAGCAATTCAGGGGGTGGGGCAAATAGCTACACCTTC

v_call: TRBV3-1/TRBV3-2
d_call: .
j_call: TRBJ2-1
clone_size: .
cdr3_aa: CASSQPPANNEQFF
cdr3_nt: TGTGCCAGCAGCCAACCCCCCGCTAACAATGAGCAGTTCTTC

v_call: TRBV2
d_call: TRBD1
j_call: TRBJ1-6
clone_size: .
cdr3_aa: CASSYVAGGWNSPLHF
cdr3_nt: TGTGCCAGCAGTTACGTCGCAGGGGGATGGAATTCACCCCTCCACTTT

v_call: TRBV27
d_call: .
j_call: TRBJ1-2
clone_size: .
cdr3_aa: CASSPQGPNYGYTF
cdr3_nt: TGTGCCAGCAGTCCACAGGGCCCTAACTATGGCTACACCTTC

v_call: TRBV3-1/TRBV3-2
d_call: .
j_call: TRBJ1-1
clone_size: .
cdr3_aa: CASSQGGGRDMNTEAFF
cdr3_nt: TGTGCCAGCAGCCAAGGGGGGGGCAGGGACATGAACACTGAAGCTTTCTTT

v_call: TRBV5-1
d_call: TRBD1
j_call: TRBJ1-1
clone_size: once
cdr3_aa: CASSLGQGGEAFF
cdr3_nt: TGCGCCAGCAGCCTTGGACAGGGGGGTGAAGCTTTCTTT

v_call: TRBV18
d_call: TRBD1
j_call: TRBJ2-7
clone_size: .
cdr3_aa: CASSPGTGGFEQYF
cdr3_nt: TGTGCCAGCTCCCCCGGGACAGGGGGCTTCGAGCAGTACTTC

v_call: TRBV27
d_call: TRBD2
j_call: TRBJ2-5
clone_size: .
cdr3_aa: CASSSRAGEYQETQYF
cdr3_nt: TGTGCCAGCAGTTCCCGAGCGGGGGAGTACCAAGAGACCCAGTACTTC

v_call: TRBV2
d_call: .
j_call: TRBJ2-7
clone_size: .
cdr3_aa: CASTAGSSLAQYF
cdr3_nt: TGTGCCAGCACGGCAGGGTCCTCACTGGCGCAGTACTTC

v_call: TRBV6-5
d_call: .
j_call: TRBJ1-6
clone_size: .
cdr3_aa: CASSLTGSNSPLHF
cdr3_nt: TGTGCCAGCAGTCTGACCGGTAGCAATTCACCCCTCCACTTT

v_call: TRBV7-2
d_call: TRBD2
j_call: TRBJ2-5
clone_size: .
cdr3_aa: CASSLLAGGRETQYF
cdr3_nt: TGTGCCAGCAGCTTACTCGCGGGGGGGCGTGAGACCCAGTACTTC

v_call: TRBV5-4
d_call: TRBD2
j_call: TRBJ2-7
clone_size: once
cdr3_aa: CASSRAGVQEQYF
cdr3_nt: TGTGCCAGCAGCAGGGCGGGGGTGCAGGAGCAGTACTTC

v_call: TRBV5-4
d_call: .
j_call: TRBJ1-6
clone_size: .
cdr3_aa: CASGETIYNSPLHF
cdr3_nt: TGTGCCAGCGGTGAGACTATCTATAATTCACCCCTCCACTTT

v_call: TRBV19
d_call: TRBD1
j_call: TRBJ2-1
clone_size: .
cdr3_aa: CASSNPGQNNEQFF
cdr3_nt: TGTGCCAGTAGCAACCCGGGACAGAACAATGAGCAGTTCTTC

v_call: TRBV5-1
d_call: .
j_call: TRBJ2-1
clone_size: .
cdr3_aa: CASSLSTGVGNEQFF
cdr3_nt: TGCGCCAGCAGTTTATCAACGGGGGTTGGCAATGAGCAGTTCTTC

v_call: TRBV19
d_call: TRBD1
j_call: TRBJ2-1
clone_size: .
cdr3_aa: CASSNRHRGRAGEQFF
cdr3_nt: TGTGCCAGTAGTAACCGGCACAGGGGCCGGGCAGGTGAGCAGTTCTTC

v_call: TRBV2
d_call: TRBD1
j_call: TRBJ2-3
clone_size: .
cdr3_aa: CASSEGTGSTDTQYF
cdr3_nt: TGTGCCAGCAGTGAGGGGACAGGGTCCACAGATACGCAGTATTTT

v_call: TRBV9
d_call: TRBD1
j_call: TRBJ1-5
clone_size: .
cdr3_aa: CASSVGGGRGEPQHF
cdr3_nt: TGTGCCAGCAGCGTAGGCGGCGGCAGGGGGGAGCCCCAGCATTTT

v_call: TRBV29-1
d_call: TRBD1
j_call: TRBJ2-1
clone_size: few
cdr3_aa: CSGGQGNNEQFF
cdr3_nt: TGCAGCGGGGGACAGGGGAACAATGAGCAGTTCTTC